Sequencing of this TCR beta chain was carried out in a study of blood T cell repertoires in COVID-19. Trimming removed 1 base from V and 7 bases from J; junction bases left unmatched: 12. Germline CDR1 reads LGHNA; CDR2 reads YNFKEQ. CDR3 length: 17 amino acids. In the authors' methods: Amplifying reference gene primers gave estimates of nucleated cell counts. The protocol was immunoSEQ multiplex PCR, while the TCRdb copy is restricted to in-frame clones and leaves out a portion. The DNA gave D and trimming, while V, J and clone size come from that table. The table records 200,000 to 250,000 clones, 85% of them present only once.

Sequencing was performed on peripheral blood. The source is a woman aged 70-85 years with COVID-19, enrolled during active disease. The V and J genes are TRBV4-2 and TRBJ2-1; 8 positions match TRBD1. CDR3 amino acids: CASSQVGSGQGSNEQFF. Here the CDR3 DNA reads TGTGCCAGCAGCCAAGTTGGATCTGGACAGGGCTCTAATGAGCAGTTCTTC.